The 6 T cell receptor beta chains below were found in one sample sequenced in a study of early T cells in non-severe SARS-CoV-2 infection. TCRdb processed the 5' RACE reads anew with MiXCR; each CDR3 protein has one entry. There are about 55,000 distinct CDR3 sequences in the sample; under 7.5% occur only once, and 5.5% to 6% lies in the top ten. The sequenced sample was whole blood, obtained at baseline. Source of these receptors: an adult who was a healthcare worker with PCR-confirmed SARS-CoV-2 infection or an uninfected control (not recorded which).

This clonotype occurred many times. The chain recombines TRBV12-3 or TRBV12-4 with TRBJ2-7; D might be TRBD1 (5 bases). The germline V and J ends were trimmed by 0 bases and 5 bases, with 17 bases remaining between them. This CDR3 is 16 amino acids long. CDR3: CASSLAAGHRSDEQYF. CDR3 DNA: TGTGCCAGCAGTTTAGCCGCCGGACACAGGTCAGACGAGCAGTACTTC.

This chain uses TRBV20-1 with TRBJ2-7; a weak D match, TRBD2 (6 bases). The CDR3 runs 15 residues. The germline CDR1 and CDR2 sequences are DFQATT and SNEGSKA (reference sequence). Trimming removed 3 bases from V and 0 bases from J, with 15 bases in between. CDR3 residues: CSARGRRDASYEQYF. The DNA for the CDR3 is TGCAGTGCTAGGGGCCGGAGGGACGCCTCCTACGAGCAGTACTTC.

This clonotype was counted only a few times. This chain uses TRBV7-6 with TRBJ2-3, with D unclear. Trimming removed 2 bases at V and 2 bases at J, with 8 bases between. Germline V gives CDR1 SGHVS, CDR2 FNYEAQ. The CDR3 contains 14 residues. The CDR3 DNA sequence: TGTGCCAGCAGCTTATTAGTGGACACAGATACGCAGTATTTT. This translates into CASSLLVDTDTQYF.

There are many counts of this clonotype. The chain has TRBV12-3 or TRBV12-4 and TRBJ1-1, with D maybe TRBD1 (6 bases). V lost 5 bases and J lost 6, with 13 bases in between. CDR3 length: 13 amino acids. DNA of the CDR3: TGTGCCAGCAGTGATGGGGGCGAGGCTGAAGCTTTCTTT. The encoded protein is CASSDGGEAEAFF.

V is TRBV5-1 and J is TRBJ2-7, with 8 bases matching TRBD2. CDR1 and CDR2 from the germline V gene are SGHRS and YFSETQ. The CDR3 length is 14 residues. J lost 5 bases, V lost 4 bases, and 8 bases had no gene match. CDR3: CASSPIGGADEQYF. CDR3 DNA sequence: TGCGCCAGCAGCCCAATCGGGGGGGCAGACGAGCAGTACTTC.

This clonotype was seen repeatedly, ten times or more. V usage is TRBV24-1 and J usage is TRBJ2-3; no definite D call. The CDR3 totals 17 residues. The V and J ends lost 4 bases and 0 bases respectively, with 16 bases between them. CDR1 KGHDR and CDR2 SFDVKD come from the germline V gene. The CDR3 bases are TGTGCCACCAGTGACTCCCTTCCGACGACTAGCACAGATACGCAGTATTTT. This translates into CATSDSLPTTSTDTQYF.